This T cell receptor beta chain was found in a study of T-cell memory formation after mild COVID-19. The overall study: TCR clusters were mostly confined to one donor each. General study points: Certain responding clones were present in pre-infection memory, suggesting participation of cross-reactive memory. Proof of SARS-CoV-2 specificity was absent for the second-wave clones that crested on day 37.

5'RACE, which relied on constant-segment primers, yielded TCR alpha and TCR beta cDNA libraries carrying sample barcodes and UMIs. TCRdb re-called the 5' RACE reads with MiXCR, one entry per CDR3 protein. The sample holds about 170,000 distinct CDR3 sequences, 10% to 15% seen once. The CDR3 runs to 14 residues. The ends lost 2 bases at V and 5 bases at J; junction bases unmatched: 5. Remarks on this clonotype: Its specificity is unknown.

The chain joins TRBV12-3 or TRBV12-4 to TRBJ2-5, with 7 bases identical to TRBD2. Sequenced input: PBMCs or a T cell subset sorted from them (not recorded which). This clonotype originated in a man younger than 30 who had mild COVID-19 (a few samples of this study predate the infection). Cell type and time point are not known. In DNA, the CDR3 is TGTGCCAGCAGTTTAAGGGAGGGGCTGGAGACCCAGTACTTC. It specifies CASSLREGLETQYF.